These T cell receptor beta chains were read from a single sample in a study of long-term antiretroviral therapy in people with HIV. Sequenced by immunoSEQ multiplex PCR; TCRdb stores in-frame clones only, minus some. The sample comprises approximately 24,000 clones, about 80% of which are singletons, and 5.5% rests with the top ten. Sequenced material: unsorted PBMCs, taken 1.1 years before starting antiretroviral therapy. The receptor source for this set is a woman in her twenties or thirties with HIV. CDR3s include the opening cysteine and the closing phenylalanine or tryptophan. A D gene is named only where the DNA matches it firmly. The size field is filled for only some rows; it gives once, few, many or a size class.

.	.	TRBV7-6	TRBJ2-6	CASSPDYPQVSGANVLTF	TGTGCCAGCAGCCCCGACTACCCACAGGTCTCTGGGGCCAACGTCCTGACTTTC
TRBD1	.	TRBV5-4	TRBJ1-1	CAGRQGAHMNTEAFF	TGTGCCGGACGACAGGGGGCCCACATGAACACTGAAGCTTTCTTT
.	.	TRBV6-1	TRBJ2-1	CAGRGQQLNEQFF	TGTGCCGGGCGGGGGCAGCAACTAAATGAGCAGTTCTTC
TRBD1	.	TRBV7-8	TRBJ1-6	CASSPGTGRGSYNSPLHF	TGTGCCAGCAGCCCTGGGACAGGGAGGGGCTCCTATAATTCACCCCTCCACTTT
.	.	TRBV9	TRBJ1-2	CASSASPGPGHGYTF	TGTGCCAGCAGCGCCTCGCCGGGACCCGGGCACGGCTACACCTTC
.	.	TRBV6-4	TRBJ2-5	CASSDSNSKDRLLVPWETQYF	TGTGCCAGCAGTGACTCTAATAGTAAGGACAGACTACTAGTGCCTTGGGAGACCCAGTACTTC
.	once	TRBV7-2	TRBJ1-2	CASSPRAGNGYTF	TGTGCCAGCAGCCCCAGGGCGGGGAATGGCTACACCTTC
TRBD1	.	TRBV6-1	TRBJ1-2	CASSEVPGQGAPDGYTF	TGTGCCAGCAGTGAAGTACCGGGACAGGGGGCGCCTGATGGCTACACCTTC
TRBD2	.	TRBV2	TRBJ2-3	CASRTSGGPTDTQYF	TGTGCCAGCCGAACTAGCGGGGGCCCCACAGATACGCAGTATTTT
.	.	TRBV5-4	TRBJ2-5	CASSPGGHSSQETQYF	TGTGCCAGCAGCCCCGGGGGGCACAGTAGCCAAGAGACCCAGTACTTC
.	.	TRBV5-5	TRBJ1-1	CASSLPLTGPNTEAFF	TGTGCCAGCAGCCTCCCGCTCACAGGGCCAAACACTGAAGCTTTCTTT
.	.	TRBV27	TRBJ2-5	CASSLLARGGETQYF	TGTGCCAGCAGTTTACTAGCCAGAGGGGGAGAGACCCAGTACTTC
.	.	TRBV27	TRBJ2-2	CASSYRVGTGELFF	TGTGCCAGCAGCTACAGGGTAGGCACCGGGGAGCTGTTTTTT
TRBD1	.	TRBV2	TRBJ1-2	CASSPTGGGGYTF	TGTGCCAGCAGTCCAACAGGGGGCGGTGGCTACACCTTC
.	.	TRBV11-2	TRBJ1-1	CASSLTDGNTEAFF	TGTGCCAGCAGCTTAACGGACGGGAACACTGAAGCTTTCTTT
.	.	TRBV5-1	TRBJ2-2	CASSLANTGELFF	TGCGCCAGCAGCTTGGCCAACACCGGGGAGCTGTTTTTT
.	.	TRBV5-5	TRBJ1-1	CASSSHERGVNTEAFF	TGTGCCAGCAGCTCCCATGAGAGGGGGGTAAACACTGAAGCTTTCTTT
.	.	TRBV11-2	TRBJ2-3	CASSLGRALPSTDTQYF	TGTGCCAGCAGCTTAGGTAGGGCACTCCCAAGCACAGATACGCAGTATTTT